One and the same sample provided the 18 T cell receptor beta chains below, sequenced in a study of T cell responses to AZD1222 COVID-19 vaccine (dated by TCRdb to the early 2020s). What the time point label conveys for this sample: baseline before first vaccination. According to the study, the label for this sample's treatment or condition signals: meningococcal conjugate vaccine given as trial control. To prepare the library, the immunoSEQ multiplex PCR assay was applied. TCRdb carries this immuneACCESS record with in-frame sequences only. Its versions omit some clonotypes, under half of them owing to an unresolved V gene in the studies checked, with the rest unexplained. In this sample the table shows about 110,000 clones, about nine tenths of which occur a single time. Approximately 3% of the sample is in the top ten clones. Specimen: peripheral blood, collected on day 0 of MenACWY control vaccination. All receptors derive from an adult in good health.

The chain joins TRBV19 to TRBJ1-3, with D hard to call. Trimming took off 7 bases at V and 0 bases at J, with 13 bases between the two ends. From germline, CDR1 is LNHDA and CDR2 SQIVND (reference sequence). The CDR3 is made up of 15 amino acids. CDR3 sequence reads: CASKNAVSSGNTIYF. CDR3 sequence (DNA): TGTGCCAGTAAAAACGCGGTGTCCTCTGGAAACACCATATATTTT.

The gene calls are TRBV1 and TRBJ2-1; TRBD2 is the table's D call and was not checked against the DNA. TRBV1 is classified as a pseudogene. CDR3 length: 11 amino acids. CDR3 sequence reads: CTSSQLAERFF. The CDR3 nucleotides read TGCACCAGCAGCCAACTAGCCGAAAGGTTCTTC.

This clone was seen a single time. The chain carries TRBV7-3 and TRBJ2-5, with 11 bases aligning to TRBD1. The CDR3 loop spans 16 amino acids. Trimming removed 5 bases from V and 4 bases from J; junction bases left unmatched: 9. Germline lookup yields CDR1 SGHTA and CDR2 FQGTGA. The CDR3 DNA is TGTGCCAGCAGCCTCCTTCCGGGACAGGGGGGAGAGACCCAGTACTTC. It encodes CASSLLPGQGGETQYF. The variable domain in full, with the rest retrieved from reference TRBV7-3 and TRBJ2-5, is GAGVSQTPSNKVTEKGKYVELRCDPISGHTALYWYRQSLGQGPEFLIYFQGTGAADDSGLPNDRFFAVRPEGSVSTLKIQRTERGDSAVYLCASSLLPGQGGETQYFGPGTRLLVL.

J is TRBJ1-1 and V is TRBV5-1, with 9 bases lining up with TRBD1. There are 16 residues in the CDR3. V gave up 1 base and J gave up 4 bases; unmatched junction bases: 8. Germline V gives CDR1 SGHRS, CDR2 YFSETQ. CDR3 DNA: TGCGCCAGCAGCTTGTGGCTACACAGGGGGCCCACTGAAGCTTTCTTT. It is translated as CASSLWLHRGPTEAFF.

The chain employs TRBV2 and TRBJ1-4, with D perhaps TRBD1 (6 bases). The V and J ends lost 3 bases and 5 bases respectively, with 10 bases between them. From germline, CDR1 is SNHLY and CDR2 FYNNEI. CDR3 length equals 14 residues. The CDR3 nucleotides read TGTGCCAGCAGTGATCACAGGGACAATGAAAAACTGTTTTTT. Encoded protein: CASSDHRDNEKLFF.

CDR3 protein: CASSPLAGEYEQYF. The DNA of the CDR3 is TGTGCCAGCAGCCCACTAGCGGGGGAGTACGAGCAGTACTTC. The J gene is TRBJ2-7, the V gene TRBV7-2; TRBD2 matches 11 bases. This CDR3 comprises 14 residues. V shed 5 bases, J shed 4 bases, and the junction held 4 bases outside the gene matches. Germline V gene lookup returns CDR1 SGHTA and CDR2 FQGNSA.

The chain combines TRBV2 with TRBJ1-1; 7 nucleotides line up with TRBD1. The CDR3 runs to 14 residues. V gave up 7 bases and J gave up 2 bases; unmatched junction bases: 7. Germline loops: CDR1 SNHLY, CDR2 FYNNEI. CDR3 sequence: CASTPDRVNTEAFF. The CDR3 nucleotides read TGTGCCAGCACTCCTGACAGGGTCAACACTGAAGCTTTCTTT.

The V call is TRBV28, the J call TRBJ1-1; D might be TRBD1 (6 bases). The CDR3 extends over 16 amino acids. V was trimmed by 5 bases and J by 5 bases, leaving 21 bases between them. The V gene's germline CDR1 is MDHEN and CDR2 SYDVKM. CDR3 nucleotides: TGTGCCAGCAGTCCGGGGGGCAGGGTGGGAGGTACTGAAGCTTTCTTT. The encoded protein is CASSPGGRVGGTEAFF. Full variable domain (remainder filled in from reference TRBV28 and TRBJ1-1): DVKVTQSSRYLVKRTGEKVFLECVQDMDHENMFWYRQDPGLGLRLIYFSYDVKMKEKGDIPEGYSVSREKKERFSLILESASTNQTSMYLCASSPGGRVGGTEAFFGQGTRLTVV.

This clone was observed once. The CDR3, as DNA: TGCGCCAGCAGCTTCACCGGGACAGGGCGCTCCTACAATGAGCAGTTCTTC. Protein: CASSFTGTGRSYNEQFF. V gene TRBV5-1 combines with J gene TRBJ2-1; TRBD1 matches 9 bases. The V and J ends lost 2 bases and 0 bases, in that order; junction bases with no gene match: 6. The CDR3 spans 17 residues. Per the germline V gene, CDR1 is SGHRS and CDR2 is YFSETQ.

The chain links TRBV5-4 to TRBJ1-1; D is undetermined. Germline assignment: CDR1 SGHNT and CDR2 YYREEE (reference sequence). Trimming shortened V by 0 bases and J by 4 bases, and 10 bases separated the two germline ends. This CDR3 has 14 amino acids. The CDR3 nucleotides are TGTGCCAGCAGCTTGGAGTTGTCCCGCACTGAAGCTTTCTTT. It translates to CASSLELSRTEAFF.

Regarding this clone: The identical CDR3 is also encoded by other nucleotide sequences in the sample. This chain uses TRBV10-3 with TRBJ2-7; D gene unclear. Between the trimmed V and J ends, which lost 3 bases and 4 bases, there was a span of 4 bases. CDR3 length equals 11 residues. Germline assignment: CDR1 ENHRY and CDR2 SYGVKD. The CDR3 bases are TGTGCCATCAGTGATGGGTACGAGCAGTACTTC. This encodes CAISDGYEQYF.

The CDR3 bases are TGTGCCATCAGTGAATTTTTGGGGACACCCCAAGAGACCCAGTACTTC. Its translation is CAISEFLGTPQETQYF. V gene TRBV10-3 combines with J gene TRBJ2-5; D possibly corresponds to TRBD1 (6 bases). Germline-derived CDR1 and CDR2 are ENHRY and SYGVKD. V was clipped by 3 bases and J by 1 base, with 15 bases between them. The CDR3 covers 16 residues.

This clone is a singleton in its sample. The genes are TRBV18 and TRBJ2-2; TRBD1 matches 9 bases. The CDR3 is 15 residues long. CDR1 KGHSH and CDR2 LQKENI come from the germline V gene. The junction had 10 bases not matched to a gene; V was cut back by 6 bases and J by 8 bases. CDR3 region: CASSPRTGESGELFF. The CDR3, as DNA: TGTGCCAGCTCGCCGAGGACAGGGGAGTCGGGGGAGCTGTTTTTT.

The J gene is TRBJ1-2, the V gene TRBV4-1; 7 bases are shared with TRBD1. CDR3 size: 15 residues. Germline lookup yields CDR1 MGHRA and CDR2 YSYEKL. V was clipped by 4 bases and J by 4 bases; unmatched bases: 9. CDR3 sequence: CASSPGDRVSYGYTF. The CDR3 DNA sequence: TGCGCCAGCAGCCCCGGCGACAGGGTGAGCTATGGCTACACCTTC.

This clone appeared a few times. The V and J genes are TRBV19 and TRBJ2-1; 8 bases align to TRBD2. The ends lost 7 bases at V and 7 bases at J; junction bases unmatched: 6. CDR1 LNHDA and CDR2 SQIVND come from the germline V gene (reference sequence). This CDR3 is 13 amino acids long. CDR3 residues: CASTRGGRNEQFF. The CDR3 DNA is TGTGCCAGTACTCGCGGGGGGAGGAATGAGCAGTTCTTC.

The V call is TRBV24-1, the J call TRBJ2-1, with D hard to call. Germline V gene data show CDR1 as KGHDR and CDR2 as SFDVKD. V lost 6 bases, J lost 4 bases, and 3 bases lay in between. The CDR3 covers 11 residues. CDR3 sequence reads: CATSLYNEQFF. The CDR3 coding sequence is TGTGCCACCAGTCTATACAATGAGCAGTTCTTC.

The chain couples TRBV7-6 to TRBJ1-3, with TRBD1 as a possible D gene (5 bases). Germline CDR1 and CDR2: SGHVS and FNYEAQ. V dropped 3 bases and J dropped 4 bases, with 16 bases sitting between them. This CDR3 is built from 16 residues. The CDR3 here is CASSLLGAAGGNTIYF. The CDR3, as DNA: TGTGCCAGCAGCTTGTTAGGGGCGGCGGGAGGAAACACCATATATTTT. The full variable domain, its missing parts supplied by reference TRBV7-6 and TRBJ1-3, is GAGVSQSPRYKVTKRGQDVALRCDPISGHVSLYWYRQALGQGPEFLTYFNYEAQQDKSGLPNDRFSAERPEGSISTLTIQRTEQRDSAMYRCASSLLGAAGGNTIYFGEGSWLTVV.

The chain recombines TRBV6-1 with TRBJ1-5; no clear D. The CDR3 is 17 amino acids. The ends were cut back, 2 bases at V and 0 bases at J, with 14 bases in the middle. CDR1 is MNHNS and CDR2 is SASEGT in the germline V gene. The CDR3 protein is CASSEKYGSYSNQPQHF. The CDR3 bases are TGTGCCAGCAGTGAAAAGTACGGCAGCTATAGCAATCAGCCCCAGCATTTT.